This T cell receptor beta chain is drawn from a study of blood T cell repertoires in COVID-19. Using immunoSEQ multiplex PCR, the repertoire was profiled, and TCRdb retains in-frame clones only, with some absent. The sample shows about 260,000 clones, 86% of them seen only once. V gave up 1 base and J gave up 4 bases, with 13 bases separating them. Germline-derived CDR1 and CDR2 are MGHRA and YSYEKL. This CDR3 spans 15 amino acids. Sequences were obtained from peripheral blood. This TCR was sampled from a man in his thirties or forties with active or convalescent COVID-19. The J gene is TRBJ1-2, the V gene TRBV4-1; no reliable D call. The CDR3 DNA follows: TGCGCCAGCAGCCAAGGGGCAGAGAGTCTCTATGGCTACACCTTC. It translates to CASSQGAESLYGYTF.